The 22 T cell receptor beta chains given below trace back to one sample, sequenced in a study of beta chain features in type 1 diabetes. Study results and caveats: All four CD4+ subsets from Type 1 diabetes patients carried moderately but significantly shorter TCRB CDR3s.

The antigens these receptors bind are not known. Since all of the isolated RNA was reverse transcribed, expressed TCRB transcripts were what got sequenced. Libraries were prepared by immunoSEQ multiplex PCR; TCRdb keeps only in-frame clonotypes and omits some of them. The table lists 300,000 to 400,000 clones, approximately 13% of them singletons. Sequencing was done on a sample of naive CD4+ T cells from blood. Receptor source: a woman aged 18-29 years with type 1 diabetes.

The chain uses TRBV13 and TRBJ2-3, with 13 bases matching TRBD2. Per germline, CDR1 PRHDT and CDR2 FYEKMQ (reference sequence). J lost 0 bases, V lost 4 bases, and 4 bases had no gene match. The CDR3 is 17 amino acids. The DNA of the CDR3 is TGTGCCAGCAGCTCCATGGGACTAGCGGGAAGCACAGATACGCAGTATTTT. This codes for CASSSMGLAGSTDTQYF.

This clone was counted a few times. V usage is TRBV7-2 and J usage is TRBJ2-7; D is undetermined. Germline lookup yields CDR1 SGHTA and CDR2 FQGNSA. The CDR3 spans 11 residues. Trimming removed 5 bases at V and 4 bases at J, with 6 bases between. For the CDR3, the DNA is TGTGCCAGCAGCACTGCTTACGAGCAGTACTTC. Protein: CASSTAYEQYF. Looking up the rest from reference TRBV7-2 and TRBJ2-7 gives the full variable domain: GAGVSQSPSNKVTEKGKDVELRCDPISGHTALYWYRQSLGQGLEFLIYFQGNSAPDKSGLPSDRFSAERTGGSVSTLTIQRTQQEDSAVYLCASSTAYEQYFGPGTRLTVT.

This chain uses TRBV5-1 with TRBJ2-7, with 8 bases fitting TRBD1. This CDR3 region has 17 residues. With 0 bases clipped from V and 2 bases from J, the junction kept 10 bases outside the gene matches. CDR1 and CDR2 from the germline V gene are SGHRS and YFSETQ. Here the CDR3 DNA reads TGCGCCAGCAGCTTGGTACCAGCGACACAGGGGGCCTACGAGCAGTACGTC. Its protein product is CASSLVPATQGAYEQYV.

This rearrangement joins TRBV4-3 to TRBJ2-3; TRBD2 matches 7 bases. The J segment lost 6 bases and the V segment lost 4 bases, leaving 7 bases of the junction unmatched. The CDR3 is 14 amino acids. Germline CDR1 is LGHNA and CDR2 is YSLEER. The CDR3 nucleotides read TGCGCCAGCAGCCTAAGACTAGCTGGCGATACGCAGTATTTT. As protein: CASSLRLAGDTQYF.

This clone was seen a handful of times. The V gene is TRBV5-1, the J gene TRBJ2-7, with D maybe TRBD1 (5 bases). The CDR3 contains 15 residues. Per germline, CDR1 SGHRS and CDR2 YFSETQ. Trimming pared 4 bases from V and 1 base from J, leaving 15 bases between. CDR3 nucleotides: TGCGCCAGCAGCCCCGGACATCCGTCTTCCTACGAGCAGTACTTC. Its protein product is CASSPGHPSSYEQYF.

J is TRBJ2-3 and V is TRBV5-1; the match to TRBD2 covers 12 bases. V lost 10 bases and J lost 5; bases outside the gene matches: 5. CDR1 and CDR2 from the germline V gene are SGHRS and YFSETQ. The CDR3 length is 13 residues. The CDR3 is CAGRLAGEDTQYF. The CDR3 DNA reads TGCGCCGGCCGACTAGCGGGAGAAGATACGCAGTATTTT.

This clone has only a few counts. The chain combines TRBV5-1 with TRBJ2-5, with 13 bases that match TRBD2. The CDR3 runs 18 residues. V was pared by 3 bases and J by 4 bases, with 12 bases of the junction left unmatched. In germline, CDR1 is SGHRS, CDR2 YFSETQ. CDR3 nucleotides: TGCGCCAGCAGCTCACAAACTAGCGGGAGGGCCTTCTCAGAGACCCAGTACTTC. Protein product: CASSSQTSGRAFSETQYF.

The chain uses TRBV7-2 and TRBJ2-7; 9 bases fit TRBD1. CDR1 and CDR2 (germline): SGHTA, FQGNSA. Unmatched junction bases numbered 8, after V lost 5 bases and J lost 6 bases. There are 14 residues in the CDR3. CDR3 region: CASSPGTGRGEQYV. The CDR3 nucleotides read TGTGCCAGCAGCCCAGGGACAGGGAGGGGCGAGCAGTACGTC.

This sequence joins TRBV7-3 and TRBJ2-1; 8 bases map to TRBD2. With V trimmed by 4 bases and J by 5 bases, 10 bases remained unmatched. The CDR3 spans 16 residues. Germline CDR1 SGHTA, CDR2 FQGTGA. The CDR3 sequence: CASSSLAGPVDNEQFF. The CDR3 DNA reads TGTGCCAGCAGCTCCCTAGCGGGCCCCGTCGACAATGAGCAGTTCTTC.

The chain uses TRBV19 and TRBJ2-4; 8 bases line up with TRBD2. The CDR3 sequence is 14 residues long. Trimming removed 4 bases from V and 9 bases from J; junction bases left unmatched: 8. Germline CDR1 is LNHDA and CDR2 is SQIVND (reference sequence). Here the CDR3 DNA reads TGTGCCAGTAGTACCCCGGGGGGGGTGCGCATTCAGTACTTC. This sequence encodes CASSTPGGVRIQYF.

This rearrangement joins TRBV11-3 to TRBJ2-1; TRBD2 aligns across 15 bases. Germline V gives CDR1 SGHNT, CDR2 YENEEA. Trimming took 4 bases from V and 7 from J; bases not matched to a gene: 2. This CDR3 spans 15 amino acids. CDR3 nucleotide sequence: TGTGCCAGCAGCTCGGGACTAGCGGGAGGTAATGAGCAGTTCTTC. Translated: CASSSGLAGGNEQFF.

The CDR3 protein is CASSLEGTMNTEAFF. CDR3 in DNA: TGTGCCAGCAGCTTAGAAGGAACTATGAACACTGAAGCTTTCTTT. The V gene is TRBV7-9, the J gene TRBJ1-1; D gene unclear. Trimming shortened V by 1 base and J by 0 bases, and 9 bases separated the two germline ends. This CDR3 has 15 residues. Germline V gene sequence: CDR1 SEHNR, CDR2 FQNEAQ (reference sequence).

This clone was counted only a few times. The rearrangement joins TRBV7-2 to TRBJ2-5; D is unclear. Trimming pared 6 bases from V and 4 bases from J, leaving 6 bases between. CDR3 length equals 11 residues. Germline V gene sequence: CDR1 SGHTA, CDR2 FQGNSA. CDR3 DNA sequence: TGTGCCAGCAGGAACGGAGAGACCCAGTACTTC. It yields the protein CASRNGETQYF.

This chain joins TRBV7-8 and TRBJ2-7; D not certain. Trimming stripped 3 bases from V and 2 bases from J, with 5 bases between. Germline values: CDR1 SGHVS, CDR2 FQNEAQ. There are 12 residues in the CDR3. CDR3 DNA: TGTGCCAGCAGCTTCCTTGCCTACGAGCAGTACTTC. Translating it yields CASSFLAYEQYF.

This clone has only a few counts. J is TRBJ1-5 and V is TRBV30; D call uncertain. The CDR3 is 14 residues long. In germline, CDR1 is GTSNPN, CDR2 SVGIG (reference sequence). The V end was cut by 0 bases, the J end by 3 bases, with 9 bases between. The CDR3: CAWSVGQVNQPQHF. The CDR3 DNA reads as TGTGCCTGGAGTGTTGGGCAGGTCAATCAGCCCCAGCATTTT.

This clone has just a few counts. The gene calls are TRBV11-3 and TRBJ2-1; 8 bases map to TRBD2. Losses at the gene ends were 6 bases for V and 8 bases for J; bases not matched to a gene: 6. Germline loops: CDR1 SGHNT, CDR2 YENEEA. The CDR3 length is 13 residues. As DNA, the CDR3 is TGTGCCAGCAGAGTACCGGGACTAGATGAGCAGTTCTTC. Protein: CASRVPGLDEQFF. The whole variable domain, remainder taken from reference TRBV11-3 and TRBJ2-1, is EAGVVQSPRYKIIEKKQPVAFWCNPISGHNTLYWYLQNLGQGPELLIRYENEEAVDDSQLPKDRFSAERLKGVDSTLKIQPAELGDSAVYLCASRVPGLDEQFFGPGTRLTVL.

A remark on this clone: This same CDR3 is encoded by further DNA sequences in the sample. The V gene is TRBV29-1, the J gene TRBJ1-1, with a weak D call TRBD1 (6 bases). Germline values: CDR1 SQVTM, CDR2 ANQGSEA. V was clipped by 3 bases and J by 1 base, with 9 bases between them. The CDR3 is 13 amino acids. The CDR3 is CSVEEQGNTEAFF. The CDR3 nucleotides are TGCAGCGTTGAGGAACAGGGGAACACTGAAGCTTTCTTT.

V is TRBV23-1 and J is TRBJ2-7, with a weak D call TRBD2 (6 bases). TRBV23-1 belongs to the ORF category, with a function that is uncertain. The CDR3 contains 17 residues. V lost 0 bases to trimming and J lost 5 bases, with 20 bases between them. The chain's CDR3 is CASSQSAWGVVVDEQYV. The CDR3 nucleotides read TGCGCCAGCAGTCAATCTGCGTGGGGGGTCGTGGTGGACGAGCAGTACGTC.

The gene calls are TRBV30 and TRBJ2-1, with 12 positions matching TRBD1. CDR1 and CDR2 from the germline V gene are GTSNPN and SVGIG (reference sequence). With V trimmed by 2 bases and J by 13 bases, 6 bases remained unmatched. The CDR3 loop spans 13 amino acids. In DNA form, the CDR3 reads TGTGCCTGGAGTCCAACCGGGACAGGGGGCCAGTTCTTC. Amino acid sequence: CAWSPTGTGGQFF. The variable domain in full, completed from reference TRBV30 and TRBJ2-1, reads SQTIHQWPATLVQPVGSPLSLECTVEGTSNPNLYWYRQAAGRGLQLLFYSVGIGQISSEVPQNLSASRPQDRQFILSSKKLLLSDSGFYLCAWSPTGTGGQFFGPGTRLTVL.

The J gene is TRBJ2-1, the V gene TRBV4-1, with 8 bases fitting TRBD2. With V trimmed by 3 bases and J by 2 bases, 9 bases remained unmatched. Germline CDR1 MGHRA, CDR2 YSYEKL. The CDR3 contains 17 residues. CDR3 region: CASSQTPAGGTYNEQFF. CDR3 bases: TGCGCCAGCAGCCAGACCCCGGCGGGAGGTACCTACAATGAGCAGTTCTTC.

This clone was observed a handful of times. This chain joins TRBV28 and TRBJ1-1; D is perhaps TRBD1 (6 bases). CDR3 length: 14 amino acids. CDR1 and CDR2 (germline): MDHEN, SYDVKM. V lost 5 bases to trimming and J lost 10 bases, with 20 bases between them. The CDR3 loop is CASSLPVHREGAFF. CDR3 DNA: TGTGCCAGCAGTCTTCCTGTACACAGGGAAGGAGCTTTCTTT.

The V gene is TRBV6-1, the J gene TRBJ2-1, with TRBD2 identical over 12 bases. V shed 2 bases and J 12 bases; nucleotides not matched to a gene: 5. CDR3 length: 14 amino acids. CDR1 is MNHNS, CDR2 SASEGT, per germline. Here the CDR3 reads CASSERTSGMGQFF. The CDR3, as DNA: TGTGCCAGCAGTGAAAGGACTAGCGGGATGGGGCAGTTCTTC.